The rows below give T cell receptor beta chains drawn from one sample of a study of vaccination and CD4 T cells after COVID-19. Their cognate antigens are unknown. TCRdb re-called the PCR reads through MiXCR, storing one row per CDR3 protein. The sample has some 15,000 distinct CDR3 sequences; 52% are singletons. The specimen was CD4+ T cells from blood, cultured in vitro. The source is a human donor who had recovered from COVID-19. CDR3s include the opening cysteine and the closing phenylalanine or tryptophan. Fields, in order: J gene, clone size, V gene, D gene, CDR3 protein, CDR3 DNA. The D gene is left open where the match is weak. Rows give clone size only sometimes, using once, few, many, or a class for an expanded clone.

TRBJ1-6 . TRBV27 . CASSLKQGSAGVNNSPLHF TGTGCCAGCAGTTTAAAACAGGGTTCGGCAGGAGTTAATAATTCACCCCTCCACTTT
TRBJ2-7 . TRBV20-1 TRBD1 CSASRQGIYEQYF TGCAGTGCTAGCAGACAGGGAATCTACGAGCAGTACTTC
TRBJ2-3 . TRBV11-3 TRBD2 CASSRTTLSGSADTQYF TGTGCCAGCAGCCGAACAACCCTTAGCGGGAGCGCAGATACGCAGTATTTT
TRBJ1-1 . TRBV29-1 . CSVSTRGVNTEAFF TGCAGCGTTTCTACAAGGGGGGTGAACACTGAAGCTTTCTTT
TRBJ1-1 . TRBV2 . CASTVGGGLTEAFF TGTGCCAGCACTGTCGGGGGGGGACTCACTGAAGCTTTCTTT
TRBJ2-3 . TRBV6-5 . CASSYGRDTTDTQYF TGTGCCAGCAGTTACGGTCGGGACACCACAGATACGCAGTATTTT
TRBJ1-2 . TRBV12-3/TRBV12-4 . CASRKTANYGYTF TGTGCCAGCAGGAAGACGGCTAACTATGGCTACACCTTC
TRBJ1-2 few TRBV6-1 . CASSPGLDNYGYTF TGTGCCAGCAGTCCGGGACTGGATAACTATGGCTACACCTTC
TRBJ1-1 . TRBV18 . CASSPSGFTEAFF TGTGCCAGCTCACCATCAGGTTTTACTGAAGCTTTCTTT
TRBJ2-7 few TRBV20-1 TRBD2 CSARDPTSGIYEQYF TGCAGTGCTAGAGATCCCACTAGCGGGATCTACGAGCAGTACTTC
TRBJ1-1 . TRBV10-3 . CAIEDPNKAGGGSTEAFF TGTGCCATCGAAGACCCCAACAAAGCCGGTGGGGGAAGCACTGAAGCTTTCTTT
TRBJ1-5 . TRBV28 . CASRTRNNQPQHF TGTGCCAGCAGAACAAGAAACAATCAGCCCCAGCATTTT
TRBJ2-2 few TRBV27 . CASSYRVNTGELFF TGTGCCAGCAGTTACAGGGTAAACACCGGGGAGCTGTTTTTT
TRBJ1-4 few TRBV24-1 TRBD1 CATSDPRQGAEKLFF TGTGCCACCAGTGATCCCCGACAGGGGGCTGAAAAACTGTTTTTT
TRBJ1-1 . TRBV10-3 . CAISIQGSETEAFF TGTGCCATCAGTATTCAAGGGTCCGAAACTGAAGCTTTCTTT
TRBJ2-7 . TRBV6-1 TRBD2 CASSERAPGLGTSKYERYF TGTGCCAGCAGTGAAAGAGCCCCTGGCCTGGGGACTAGCAAGTACGAGCGGTACTTC
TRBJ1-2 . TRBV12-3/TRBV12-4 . CASKGGSHGYTF TGTGCCTCGAAGGGAGGCTCACATGGCTACACCTTC
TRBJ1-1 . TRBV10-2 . CASSVLWNTEAFF TGCGCCAGCAGTGTTCTGTGGAACACTGAAGCTTTCTTT
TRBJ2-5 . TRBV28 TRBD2 CASSKPGLAGGQETQYF TGTGCCAGCAGTAAACCGGGACTAGCGGGTGGACAAGAGACCCAGTACTTC
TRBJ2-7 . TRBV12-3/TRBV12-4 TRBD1 CASTPRGPTSYEQYF TGTGCCAGCACGCCCAGGGGGCCCACTTCCTACGAGCAGTACTTC
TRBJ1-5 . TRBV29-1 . CSAETGPLGQPQHF TGCAGCGCCGAGACGGGCCCGCTGGGGCAGCCCCAGCATTTT
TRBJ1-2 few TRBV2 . CASSRTADYGYTF TGTGCCAGTTCGAGGACCGCAGACTATGGCTACACCTTC
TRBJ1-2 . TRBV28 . CASSFSIYGYTF TGTGCCAGCAGTTTCTCAATCTATGGCTACACCTTC
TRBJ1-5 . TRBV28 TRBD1 CASSRSFGKGASNQPQHF TGTGCCAGCAGCCGGTCCTTCGGAAAGGGGGCATCAAATCAGCCCCAGCATTTT
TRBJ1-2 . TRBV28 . CASRLGGVANYGYTF TGTGCCAGCAGGCTAGGAGGGGTAGCTAACTATGGCTACACCTTC
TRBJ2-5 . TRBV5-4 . CASSLGRAQETQYF TGTGCCAGCAGCTTGGGGCGGGCGCAAGAGACCCAGTACTTC
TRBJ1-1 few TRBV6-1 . CASNRGDTEAFF TGTGCCAGCAACCGAGGGGATACTGAAGCTTTCTTT
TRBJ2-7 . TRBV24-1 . CATSDLPGTVGPDYEQYF TGTGCCACCAGTGATTTGCCCGGGACGGTCGGGCCAGACTACGAGCAGTACTTC
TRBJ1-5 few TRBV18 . CASSPRSGDNQPQHF TGTGCCAGCTCACCACGGTCAGGGGACAATCAGCCCCAGCATTTT
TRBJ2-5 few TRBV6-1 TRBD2 CASTRTSGVQETQYF TGTGCCAGCACCCGGACTAGCGGGGTACAAGAGACCCAGTACTTC
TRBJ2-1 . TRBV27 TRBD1 CASQGTGNEQFF TGTGCCAGCCAAGGGACAGGGAATGAGCAGTTCTTC
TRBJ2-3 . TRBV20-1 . CSARMPAGREEYF TGCAGTGCTAGGATGCCGGCGGGCCGAGAAGAATATTTT
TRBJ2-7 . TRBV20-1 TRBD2 CSATRTSGHSNEQYF TGCAGTGCTACCCGGACTAGCGGGCATTCCAACGAGCAGTACTTC
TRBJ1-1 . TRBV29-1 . CSVEGLLYTEAFF TGCAGCGTTGAAGGCCTGCTGTACACTGAAGCTTTCTTT
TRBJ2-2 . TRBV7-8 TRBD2 CASSPPGTRRSGELFF TGTGCCAGCAGTCCCCCCGGGACTAGAAGGAGCGGGGAGCTGTTTTTT